This T cell receptor (beta chain) came from a study of blood T cell repertoires in COVID-19. Germline loops: CDR1 SGDLS, CDR2 YYNGEE. The junction had 10 bases not matched to a gene; V was cut back by 3 bases and J by 8 bases. The CDR3 length is 16 residues. Only in-frame clones appear in the TCRdb table, and some are missing; sequencing was by immunoSEQ multiplex PCR. The repertoire holds about 72,000 clones, with around nine tenths as singletons. The chain couples TRBV9 to TRBJ1-6; 8 nucleotides match TRBD1. The source material was peripheral blood. This receptor was obtained from a human donor in a cohort sampled during active COVID-19. In DNA form, the CDR3 reads TGTGCCAGCAGCGCTAAGACCGACAGGGGAGATTCACCCCTCCACTTT. Protein: CASSAKTDRGDSPLHF.